The clone carrying this T cell receptor (beta chain) was seen ten or more times. Its specificity is not known. The data were obtained in a study of regulatory T cells in long-lasting Graves disease. General study points: Persistent Graves' patients had lower TCR diversity than newly diagnosed ones.

The time point here: newly diagnosed GD, antithyroid drugs for less than 3 months. From PBMCs, RNA was extracted and then used to make the TCR library. This CDR3 comprises 13 residues. Trimming took 4 bases from V and 1 from J, leaving 10 bases between them. Germline CDR1 is DFQATT and CDR2 is SNEGSKA (reference sequence). HTBI primers from iRepertoire and Arm-PCR of CDR3 regions yielded the TCR beta libraries. From the multiplex PCR reads, TCRdb called clonotypes with MiXCR, one entry per CDR3 protein. This table holds about 470,000 distinct CDR3 sequences, roughly 15% found once. A further study also used this sample, focusing on T cells in Graves' hyperthyroidism and ophthalmopathy. That source notes: In making diagnoses, clinical symptoms, serum thyroxine and TRAb, thyroid ultrasound and orbital computed tomography were all used. Primed by the HTBI set, a first-round RT-PCR was run on the TCR CDR3.

The chain recombines TRBV20-1 with TRBJ1-1; D not certain. The origin of this receptor is a man aged 40-49 years with Graves disease. The sample was peripheral blood mononuclear cells (PBMCs), taken at new diagnosis, from a patient treated with antithyroid drugs. The CDR3 DNA sequence: TGCAGTGCTATGGTGGGAGGGAACACTGAAGCTTTCTTT. Amino acids: CSAMVGGNTEAFF.